This TCR beta chain originates from a study of OX40 agonist ivuxolimab in advanced cancers. The CDR3 contains 16 residues. Trimming cost V 6 bases and J 0 bases, with 15 bases left between them. Germline values: CDR1 SNHLY, CDR2 FYNNEI. Clones were sequenced by immunoSEQ multiplex PCR, and TCRdb holds only the in-frame ones, with some missing. The sample lists approximately 72,000 clones, almost 90% seen once, with 0.86% in the top ten. Sequenced material: CD4+ or CD8+ T cells sorted from blood, taken in a trial of the OX40 agonist ivuxolimab. The clonotype was recovered from an adult with an advanced solid tumor such as melanoma, head and neck, liver or kidney cancer. This chain uses TRBV2 with TRBJ2-1; perhaps TRBD1 as D (6 bases). As DNA, the CDR3 is TGTGCCAGCAGCCTATCTAGGGGGAGCTCCTACAATGAGCAGTTCTTC. It translates to CASSLSRGSSYNEQFF.